This TCR beta chain was captured by sequencing in a study of cytomegalovirus exposure and HLA in healthy donors. The PCR employed 60 Vbeta primers together with 13 Jbeta primers. Using immunoSEQ multiplex PCR, the repertoire was profiled, and TCRdb retains in-frame clones only, with some absent. Here the sample spans some 140,000 clones, 65% to 85% being singletons. This CDR3 contains 14 residues. Trimming left V 2 bases short and J 1 base short, with 8 bases between. Per germline, CDR1 MNHEY and CDR2 SVGAGI. The receptor comes from a man aged 18 to 35 in good health and CMV-seronegative. The chain recombines TRBV6-5 with TRBJ1-1; weak D call: TRBD1 (5 bases). Material: PBMCs. CDR3 in amino acids: CASSYTGGNTEAFF. The CDR3 DNA reads TGTGCCAGCAGTTACACCGGGGGGAACACTGAAGCTTTCTTT.